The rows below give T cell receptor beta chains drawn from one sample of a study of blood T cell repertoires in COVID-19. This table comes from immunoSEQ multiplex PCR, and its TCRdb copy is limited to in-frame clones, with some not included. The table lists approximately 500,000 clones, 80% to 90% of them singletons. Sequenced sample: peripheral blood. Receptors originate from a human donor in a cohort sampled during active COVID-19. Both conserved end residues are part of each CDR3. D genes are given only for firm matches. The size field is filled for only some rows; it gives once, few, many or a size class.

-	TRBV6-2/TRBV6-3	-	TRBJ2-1	TGTGCCAGCAGCCCACAGCGGGACAATGAGCAGTTCTTC	CASSPQRDNEQFF
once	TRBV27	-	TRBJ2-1	TGTGCCAGCAGATCTTCTAATGAGCAGTTCTTC	CASRSSNEQFF
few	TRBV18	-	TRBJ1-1	TGTGCCAGCTCACCACCGGAGGGACCCCTGGGCACTGAAGCTTTCTTT	CASSPPEGPLGTEAFF
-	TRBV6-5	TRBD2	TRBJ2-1	TGTGCCAGCAGTTACTCGCTAGCGGGAGTTGAGCAGTTCTTC	CASSYSLAGVEQFF
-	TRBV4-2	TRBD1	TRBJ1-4	TGTGCCAGCAGTGAAGTGGGACAGGGTTACGAAAAACTGTTTTTT	CASSEVGQGYEKLFF
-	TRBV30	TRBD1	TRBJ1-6	TGTGCCTGCCGGACAGGGCAAAATTCACCCCTCCACTTT	CACRTGQNSPLHF
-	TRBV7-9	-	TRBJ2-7	TGTGCCAGCACCATCTCCTTCGGGACAACCTACGAGCAGTACTTC	CASTISFGTTYEQYF
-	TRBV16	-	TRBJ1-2	TGTGCCAGCAGCCAAGGAGCTAACTATGGCTACACCTTC	CASSQGANYGYTF
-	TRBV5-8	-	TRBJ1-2	TGTGCCAGCAGCTTGGCAGGGTACTATGGCTACACCTTC	CASSLAGYYGYTF
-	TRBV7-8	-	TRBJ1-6	TGTGCCAGCAGCTTGGGGCTTGGGGGGGCGGCAAATTCACCCCTCCACTTT	CASSLGLGGAANSPLHF
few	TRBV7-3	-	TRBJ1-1	TGTGCCAGCAGCTTAATTCACACCAACACTGAAGCTTTCTTT	CASSLIHTNTEAFF
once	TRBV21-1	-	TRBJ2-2	TGTGCCAGCAGCAAAAAGGGGGGGGAGCTGTTTTTT	CASSKKGGELFF
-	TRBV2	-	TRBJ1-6	TGTGCCAGCAGTGAAAGTCGACAAGATAATTCACCCCTCCACTTT	CASSESRQDNSPLHF
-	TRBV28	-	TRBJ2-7	TGTGCCAGTGTGGGGCGAAAATACTACGAGCAGTACTTC	CASVGRKYYEQYF
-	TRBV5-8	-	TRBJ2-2	TGTGCCAGCCGACTAGGGGTCGCCGCCACCGGGGAGCTGTTTTTT	CASRLGVAATGELFF
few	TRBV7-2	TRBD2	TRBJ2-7	TGTGCCAGCAGCTCTCCTAGCGGGAACTACGAGCAGTACTTC	CASSSPSGNYEQYF
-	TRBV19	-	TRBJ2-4	TGTGCCAGTAGTATAGAGGTCAGGATGAACATTCAGTACTTC	CASSIEVRMNIQYF
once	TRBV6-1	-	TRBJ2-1	TGTGCCAGCAGTGAAGTCTCTATAAGCGGGTTGGCGTCCGGTCAGTTCTTC	CASSEVSISGLASGQFF
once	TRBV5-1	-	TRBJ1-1	TGCGCCAGCAGCACCTCGGGGAACACTGAAGCTTTCTTT	CASSTSGNTEAFF
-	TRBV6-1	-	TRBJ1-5	TGTGCCAGCAGTGAACTCTCGCAGGGAAGCCAGCCCCAGCATTTT	CASSELSQGSQPQHF
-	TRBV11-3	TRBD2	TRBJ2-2	TGTGCCAGCAGTACCGGGACTAGGAACACCGGGGAGCTGTTTTTT	CASSTGTRNTGELFF
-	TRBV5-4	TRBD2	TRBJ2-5	TGTGCCAGCTCCCGGGAGGAGGGAGAGACCCAGTACTTC	CASSREEGETQYF
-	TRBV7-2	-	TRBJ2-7	TGTGCCAGCAGCCAACATGCACCTAGCCCGCAGCAGTACTTC	CASSQHAPSPQQYF
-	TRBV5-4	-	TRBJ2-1	TGTGCCAGCAGCTTGGGGCAGGGTAACCACAATGAGCAGTTCTTC	CASSLGQGNHNEQFF